This TCR beta chain was captured by sequencing in a study of response to subunit inactivated influenza vaccine. Regarding the study as a whole: Authors suggested few new T cells are recruited by each seasonal influenza vaccination.

TCRdb reprocessed the RT-PCR reads with MiXCR, giving one entry per CDR3 protein. Seen here are over 400,000 distinct CDR3 sequences, approximately 11% observed once, and the top ten hold more than 10%. The table lists this clonotype with many counts. What it recognizes is unknown. V was cut by 4 bases and J by 3 bases, with 10 bases left in between. The CDR3 spans 13 residues. The germline gives CDR1 MNHEY, CDR2 SMNVEV (reference sequence). Sequenced here: PBMCs from blood, sampled 45 days after vaccination. The chain is built from TRBV27 and TRBJ2-7, with D unresolved. This TCR was recovered from a man between 50 and 59 years old who received an inactivated influenza vaccine. The CDR3 reads CASSYGRYYEQYF. CDR3 in DNA: TGTGCCAGCAGTTATGGTCGCTACTACGAGCAGTACTTC.